The 25 T cell receptor beta chains presented below share a single source sample, sequenced in a study of T cells in Graves' hyperthyroidism and ophthalmopathy. Amplified TCR beta CDR3 regions derived from RNA transcripts. A first-round RT-PCR of the TCR CDR3 used the HTBI primer set. TCRdb ran MiXCR on the multiplex PCR reads and lists one entry per CDR3 protein. Of about 520,000 distinct CDR3 sequences in the sample, approximately 25% were seen once. Sequenced sample: blood. The origin of the receptors is a woman under 40 with Graves' ophthalmopathy.

This chain connects TRBV12-3 or TRBV12-4 to TRBJ2-2; the D gene is possibly TRBD1 (6 bases). This CDR3 spans 14 amino acids. Trimming shortened V by 6 bases and J by 7 bases, and 15 bases separated the two germline ends. CDR3 protein: CASSRTGQGGELFF. CDR3 sequence (DNA): TGTGCCAGCAGCCGTACAGGGCAAGGCGGGGAGCTGTTTTTT.

The genes are TRBV20-1 and TRBJ1-1; D perhaps matches TRBD1 (6 bases). The CDR3 totals 15 residues. Germline assignment: CDR1 DFQATT and CDR2 SNEGSKA (reference sequence). The V and J ends lost 3 bases and 4 bases respectively, with 18 bases between them. The CDR3 DNA reads as TGCAGTGCTAGCGCCAACAGGGCGGTCAGCACTGAAGCTTTCTTT. Amino acid sequence: CSASANRAVSTEAFF.

This chain uses TRBV12-3 or TRBV12-4 with TRBJ1-1; TRBD1 matches at 8 bases. CDR3 length equals 15 residues. The V gene end was trimmed by 2 bases and the J gene end by 4 bases; junction bases not matched to a gene: 6. The CDR3 here is CASSLSTGGGTEAFF. Here the CDR3 DNA reads TGTGCCAGCAGTTTAAGCACAGGGGGAGGCACTGAAGCTTTCTTT.

This clonotype was observed at least ten times. V is TRBV10-3 and J is TRBJ1-2; 7 nucleotides match TRBD1. The CDR3 has 13 residues. Germline V CDR1 and CDR2: ENHRY, SYGVKD. The V gene end was trimmed by 5 bases and the J gene end by 2 bases; junction bases not matched to a gene: 2. The CDR3 is CAISTTGNYGYTF. The DNA of the CDR3 is TGTGCCATCAGTACGACAGGGAACTATGGCTACACCTTC.

In regard to this clonotype: At one end the junction does not follow the germline gene, possibly because of a read error. The rearrangement links TRBV6-2 or TRBV6-3 to TRBJ1-5, with D maybe TRBD1 (5 bases). This CDR3 spans 18 amino acids. Per the germline V gene, CDR1 is MNHEY and CDR2 is SVGEGT. CDR3 in amino acids: CASSPGLWQGGSNQPQRF. The CDR3 region has the DNA TGTGCTAGCAGTCCCGGGCTGTGGCAGGGAGGAAGCAATCAGCCCCAGCGTTTT.

This clonotype came up a few times. Because the CDR3 is missing its conserved closing phenylalanine or tryptophan, this is likely a read error. CDR3 sequence reads: CASSQDQVRGVYGYTL. The CDR3 bases are TGTGCCAGCAGCCAAGATCAGGTTAGGGGCGTCTATGGCTACACCCTC. The rearrangement joins TRBV14 to TRBJ1-2, with D possibly being TRBD1 (5 bases). The V and J ends lost 0 bases and 4 bases respectively, with 15 bases between them. The CDR3 runs 16 residues. Germline V gene data show CDR1 as SGHDN and CDR2 as FVKESK.

This clonotype was seen many times. A single base separates this from a much larger clone, so it may be a read error. The chain combines TRBV28 with TRBJ1-1, with D tentatively TRBD1 (5 bases). Trimming pared 7 bases from V and 4 bases from J, leaving 19 bases between. Germline assignment: CDR1 MDHEN and CDR2 SYDVKM. The CDR3 totals 15 residues. In nucleotides, the CDR3 is TGTGCCAGCACAACGACAAGGGGACTTGGCACTGAAGCTTTCTTT. Its translation is CASTTTRGLGTEAFF.

The CDR3 bases are TGTGCCAGCAGCTACGACAGTGGAGAGACCCAGTACTTC. Translated, it gives CASSYDSGETQYF. This rearrangement joins TRBV27 to TRBJ2-5; D may be TRBD1 (5 bases). CDR1 and CDR2 (germline): MNHEY, SMNVEV (reference sequence). This CDR3 spans 13 amino acids. Trimming removed 6 bases at V and 4 bases at J, with 12 bases between.

At least ten counts were recorded for this clonotype. The chain couples TRBV7-9 to TRBJ2-5, with 8 bases aligning to TRBD2. The CDR3 runs to 14 residues. CDR1 and CDR2 (germline): SEHNR, FQNEAQ (reference sequence). Germline trimming cut 5 bases from V and 1 base from J; bases unmatched to any gene: 3. The CDR3: CASSSGGLQETQYF. The CDR3 region has the DNA TGTGCCAGCAGCAGCGGGGGACTCCAAGAGACCCAGTACTTC.

The chain couples TRBV6-1 to TRBJ2-7, with D unresolved. Germline V gives CDR1 MNHNS, CDR2 SASEGT. V was clipped by 0 bases and J by 6 bases, with 9 bases between them. This CDR3 has 13 residues. This CDR3 reads CASSEAIRTEQYF. CDR3 DNA: TGTGCCAGCAGTGAAGCGATCAGGACCGAGCAGTACTTC.

The chain combines TRBV10-3 with TRBJ1-1; possibly TRBD1 for D (5 bases). The V end lost 10 bases, the J end lost 0 bases, and 12 bases lay between the germline ends. Germline V gives CDR1 ENHRY, CDR2 SYGVKD. The CDR3 spans 13 residues. The CDR3 DNA reads as TGTGCCACTAAACAGGCCATGAACACTGAAGCTTTCTTT. As protein: CATKQAMNTEAFF.

This clonotype was recorded many times. V and J are TRBV29-1 and TRBJ1-2; D possibly corresponds to TRBD1 (6 bases). With 6 bases removed from V and 7 bases from J, the gap between germline ends came to 21 bases. The CDR3 is 14 amino acids. Germline V gene sequence: CDR1 SQVTM, CDR2 ANQGSEA. Here the CDR3 DNA reads TGCAGCGTAATTAAGGCGGCCGGGGGGCTTGGCTACACCTTC. Amino acids: CSVIKAAGGLGYTF.

This clonotype was detected many times. The chain uses TRBV9 and TRBJ2-7; D unclear. Germline CDR1 is SGDLS and CDR2 is YYNGEE. Trimming left V 0 bases short and J 2 bases short, with 12 bases between. CDR3 length equals 15 residues. The CDR3, as DNA: TGTGCCAGCAGCGTAGACAAGGGAACCCCCTACGAGCAGTACTTC. This encodes CASSVDKGTPYEQYF.

At least ten counts were recorded for this clonotype. The rearrangement joins TRBV7-8 to TRBJ1-1; TRBD1 is a possible D gene (5 bases). The CDR3 is made up of 14 amino acids. V was cut by 2 bases and J by 4 bases, with 11 bases left in between. Germline CDR1 SGHVS, CDR2 FQNEAQ. In DNA form, the CDR3 reads TGTGCCAGCAGCTTAAGGGGATGGGGCACTGAAGCTTTCTTT. Translating gives CASSLRGWGTEAFF.

This sequence joins TRBV4-2 and TRBJ1-1; maybe TRBD1 (5 bases). The CDR3 has 17 amino acids. The V end was cut by 5 bases, the J end by 1 base, with 20 bases between. Germline-derived CDR1 and CDR2 are LGHNA and YNFKEQ. CDR3 DNA: TGTGCCAGCAGCGCGGGACCAAACTTGGGTACGAACACTGAAGCTTTCTTT. This sequence encodes CASSAGPNLGTNTEAFF.

This clonotype was recorded at least ten times. This rearrangement joins TRBV28 to TRBJ2-7; 10 bases are shared with TRBD1. Germline V gene lookup returns CDR1 MDHEN and CDR2 SYDVKM. V trimming: 6 bases; J trimming: 3 bases; junction bases outside the gene matches: 2. The CDR3 has 13 amino acids. The CDR3 DNA reads TGTGCCAGCAGGGGACAGGGGCGCTACGAGCAGTACTTC. Its protein product is CASRGQGRYEQYF.

This clonotype was seen ten or more times. The junction does not match germline at one end; this may be a read error. V usage is TRBV6-1 and J usage is TRBJ2-7; D gene ambiguous. The CDR3 contains 11 residues. The germline CDR1 and CDR2 sequences are MNHNS and SASEGT. The CDR3 spells CAGSEIYEQYF. The CDR3 coding sequence is TGTGCCGGCAGTGAGATTTACGAGCAGTACTTC.

This clonotype was observed at least ten times. V and J are TRBV20-1 and TRBJ2-7; the match to TRBD1 covers 7 bases. The CDR3 contains 11 residues. The V gene's germline CDR1 is DFQATT and CDR2 SNEGSKA (reference sequence). DNA for the CDR3: TGCAGCGCTCAGGGGGTGTACGAGCAGTACTTC. This codes for CSAQGVYEQYF.

This clonotype appeared many times. The chain couples TRBV6-1 to TRBJ2-5, with 7 bases aligning to TRBD1. V was pared by 6 bases and J by 4 bases, with 8 bases of the junction left unmatched. Germline assignment: CDR1 MNHNS and CDR2 SASEGT. The CDR3 is 14 amino acids. The CDR3, as DNA: TGTGCCAGCAGAACAACAGGGGCAGGAGAGACCCAGTACTTC. The encoded protein is CASRTTGAGETQYF.

The chain couples TRBV6-2 or TRBV6-3 to TRBJ2-7; 11 nucleotides match TRBD1. The V and J ends lost 0 bases and 1 base, in that order; junction bases with no gene match: 8. This CDR3 spans 18 amino acids. Germline assignment: CDR1 MNHEY and CDR2 SVGEGT. The CDR3 reads CASSYSAGTGGPSYEQYF. Here the CDR3 DNA reads TGTGCCAGCAGTTACTCCGCCGGGACAGGGGGTCCATCCTACGAGCAGTACTTC.

In this sample, this clonotype turned up many times. The chain is built from TRBV27 and TRBJ2-7; D could derive from TRBD1 or TRBD2 (5 bases each). CDR1 and CDR2 from the germline V gene are MNHEY and SMNVEV (reference sequence). CDR3 length equals 15 residues. V was clipped by 3 bases and J by 7 bases, with 19 bases between them. The CDR3 nucleotides are TGTGCCAGCAGTTTTGAGAACTTGGGGGTACGGGAGCAGTACTTC. Translated, it gives CASSFENLGVREQYF.

This clonotype has at least ten counts. V usage is TRBV2 and J usage is TRBJ1-2, with D possibly TRBD1 on 5 matching bases. Trimming shortened V by 2 bases and J by 6 bases, and 7 bases separated the two germline ends. Germline V gives CDR1 SNHLY, CDR2 FYNNEI. CDR3 size: 12 residues. CDR3 residues: CASSESTDGYTF. The CDR3, as DNA: TGTGCCAGCAGTGAATCGACAGATGGCTACACCTTC.

This clonotype was observed a few times. This sequence joins TRBV6-2 or TRBV6-3 and TRBJ2-7; maybe TRBD1 (5 bases). Trimming removed 6 bases at V and 6 bases at J, with 18 bases between. Germline CDR1 and CDR2: MNHEY and SVGEGT. The CDR3 consists of 14 residues. The DNA of the CDR3 is TGTGCCAGCAGGCCCACAGGAGCGTGGGGCGAGCAGTACTTC. Its translation: CASRPTGAWGEQYF.

This clonotype was seen at least ten times. The J gene is TRBJ2-7, the V gene TRBV5-1; no firm D call. Trimming pared 3 bases from V and 0 bases from J, leaving 7 bases between. CDR1 is SGHRS and CDR2 is YFSETQ in the germline V gene. This CDR3 region has 13 residues. The CDR3 nucleotides read TGCGCCAGCAGCTCGGCCGACTCCTACGAGCAGTACTTC. Encoded protein: CASSSADSYEQYF.

The gene calls are TRBV20-1 and TRBJ1-5; D is unresolved. From germline, CDR1 is DFQATT and CDR2 SNEGSKA (reference sequence). The V end lost 2 bases, the J end lost 3 bases, and 17 bases lay between the germline ends. CDR3 size: 16 residues. CDR3: CSARIRGWTINQPQHF. The CDR3 DNA reads TGCAGTGCTAGAATTCGCGGTTGGACTATCAATCAGCCCCAGCATTTT.